The rows below give T cell receptor beta chains drawn from one sample of a study of blood T cell repertoires in COVID-19. The data were produced by immunoSEQ multiplex PCR, yet TCRdb's version contains in-frame clones alone and is incomplete. Of 96,000 or so clones in the sample, 88% are singletons; the top ten hold over 2.5%. The specimen was peripheral blood. These receptors were collected from a woman aged 80 or over with acute or convalescent COVID-19. CDR3s include the opening cysteine and the closing phenylalanine or tryptophan. The order of the fields is J gene, clone size, D gene, V gene, CDR3 length, CDR3 protein, CDR3 DNA. The D gene is left open where the match is weak. Part of the rows lack a size; the others show once, few, many or a class for expanded clones.

TRBJ1-1,.,TRBD1,TRBV29-1,13,CSVRTGMNTEAFF,TGCAGCGTTCGGACAGGGATGAACACTGAAGCTTTCTTT
TRBJ1-2,few,TRBD1,TRBV13,14,CASSLEGGSYGYTF,TGTGCCAGCAGCTTAGAAGGGGGCAGCTATGGCTACACCTTC
TRBJ1-2,.,TRBD1,TRBV24-1,14,CATSESGQNYGYTF,TGTGCCACCAGTGAATCGGGACAGAACTATGGCTACACCTTC
TRBJ2-1,.,TRBD1,TRBV5-4,11,CASSRDRVQFF,TGTGCCAGCAGCCGGGACAGGGTCCAGTTCTTC
TRBJ2-7,.,TRBD1,TRBV27,13,CASGLQTGYEQYF,TGTGCCAGCGGGTTACAGACAGGGTACGAGCAGTACTTC
TRBJ1-6,.,.,TRBV9,15,CASSVGSTVNSPLHF,TGTGCCAGCAGCGTAGGAAGTACAGTCAATTCACCCCTCCACTTT
TRBJ2-7,.,TRBD2,TRBV7-2,15,CASSRTLAGVPEQYF,TGTGCCAGCAGTCGGACACTAGCGGGAGTCCCCGAGCAGTACTTC
TRBJ1-2,.,TRBD1,TRBV3-1/TRBV3-2,14,CASSQPTGNYGYTF,TGTGCCAGCAGCCAGCCGACAGGGAACTATGGCTACACCTTC
TRBJ2-3,.,.,TRBV2,15,CASREVGVATDTQYF,TGTGCCAGCAGGGAAGTGGGTGTAGCCACAGATACGCAGTATTTT
TRBJ1-1,.,.,TRBV5-6,14,CASSSYLVNTEAFF,TGTGCCAGCAGTTCCTATCTAGTGAACACTGAAGCTTTCTTT
TRBJ1-1,.,.,TRBV2,13,CASSRDMEAEAFF,TGTGCCAGCAGTCGGGACATGGAGGCTGAAGCTTTCTTT
TRBJ2-7,.,.,TRBV27,12,CASQSYAYEQYF,TGTGCCAGCCAGTCATACGCCTACGAGCAGTACTTC
TRBJ2-3,few,.,TRBV27,14,CASSLQGGTDTQYF,TGTGCCAGCAGCCTACAAGGAGGAACAGATACGCAGTATTTT
TRBJ1-1,few,.,TRBV5-1,14,CASSQTFMDTEAFF,TGCGCCAGCAGCCAGACTTTCATGGACACTGAAGCTTTCTTT
TRBJ1-1,.,TRBD1,TRBV7-6,12,CASSARQGEAFF,TGTGCCAGCAGCGCAAGACAGGGGGAAGCTTTCTTT
TRBJ2-1,.,TRBD2,TRBV7-7,13,CASSSGTYNEQFF,TGTGCTAGCAGCAGCGGGACGTACAATGAGCAGTTCTTC
TRBJ2-5,.,.,TRBV5-4,16,CASSITTGGTGETQYF,TGTGCCAGCAGCATAACCACGGGGGGCACGGGAGAGACCCAGTACTTC
TRBJ1-3,.,.,TRBV5-4,14,CASSLPGFGNTIYF,TGTGCCAGCAGCCTCCCCGGGTTCGGAAACACCATATATTTT
TRBJ1-1,.,.,TRBV4-1,14,CASSSQVAGLDAFF,TGCGCCAGCAGCTCTCAGGTGGCAGGGTTGGACGCTTTCTTT
TRBJ1-4,.,.,TRBV10-3,14,CAISLGDTNEKLFF,TGTGCCATCAGTCTAGGGGATACTAATGAAAAACTGTTTTTT
TRBJ2-7,.,.,TRBV19,16,CASSRGGDSPYYEQYF,TGTGCCAGTAGCCGAGGGGGGGACTCCCCTTACTACGAGCAGTACTTC
TRBJ1-5,.,.,TRBV19,14,CASLDRTSNQPQHF,TGTGCCAGCTTGGACAGAACAAGCAATCAGCCCCAGCATTTT
TRBJ1-4,once,TRBD1,TRBV27,14,CASREQGPNEKLFF,TGTGCCAGCAGAGAACAGGGGCCTAATGAAAAACTGTTTTTT
TRBJ2-1,few,TRBD2,TRBV6-5,15,CASSRLAGLYNEQFF,TGTGCCAGCAGTCGACTAGCGGGCCTATACAATGAGCAGTTCTTC
TRBJ2-1,.,TRBD2,TRBV7-3,17,CASSFQFGRTGVHEQFF,TGTGCCAGCAGCTTCCAGTTCGGGAGGACCGGGGTCCATGAGCAGTTCTTC
TRBJ2-7,.,TRBD1,TRBV28,21,CASSFPNQLNADRGYSYEQYF,TGTGCCAGTTCTTTTCCGAACCAATTGAACGCGGACAGGGGGTACTCCTACGAGCAGTACTTC
TRBJ2-7,.,.,TRBV6-2/TRBV6-3,11,CASSYNYEQYF,TGTGCCAGCAGTTATAACTACGAGCAGTACTTC
TRBJ2-1,.,.,TRBV30,17,CAWSLQGGKGIYNEQFF,TGTGCCTGGAGCCTACAGGGAGGGAAGGGGATCTACAATGAGCAGTTCTTC
TRBJ2-3,.,.,TRBV6-1,13,CASSAAATDTQYF,TGTGCCAGCAGTGCAGCGGCCACAGATACGCAGTATTTT
TRBJ2-6,once,TRBD2,TRBV6-5,16,CASRYVGGSGANVLTF,TGTGCCAGCAGATACGTGGGAGGGTCTGGGGCCAACGTCCTGACTTTC
TRBJ2-7,.,TRBD1,TRBV2,14,CASSENRDSYEQYF,TGTGCCAGCAGTGAAAACCGGGACAGCTACGAGCAGTACTTC
TRBJ2-5,.,TRBD2,TRBV19,17,CASSTRIGTSGSETQYF,TGTGCCAGTAGTACAAGAATCGGGACTAGCGGGAGTGAGACCCAGTACTTC
TRBJ1-1,.,TRBD1,TRBV29-1,13,CSARGQGKTEAFF,TGCAGCGCCCGTGGACAGGGAAAAACTGAAGCTTTCTTT
TRBJ1-2,.,.,TRBV5-6,15,CASSSLTVFGYGYTF,TGTGCCAGCAGCTCGCTGACTGTGTTTGGATATGGCTACACCTTC
TRBJ1-2,once,TRBD1,TRBV27,15,CASSAGIMTGYGYTF,TGTGCCAGCAGTGCCGGAATCATGACAGGGTATGGCTACACCTTC
TRBJ2-7,.,.,TRBV6-1,14,CASSEFSPLSEQYF,TGTGCCAGCAGTGAATTCTCACCGTTGAGCGAGCAGTACTTC
TRBJ2-5,once,.,TRBV28,13,CASTGSRGETQYF,TGTGCCAGTACAGGGAGTAGGGGAGAGACCCAGTACTTC
TRBJ2-2,.,TRBD1,TRBV5-1,16,CASSPRQGALAGELFF,TGCGCCAGCAGCCCTCGGCAGGGGGCGCTTGCCGGGGAGCTGTTTTTT
TRBJ1-3,.,.,TRBV6-5,13,CASRRGAGNTIYF,TGTGCCAGCAGGCGGGGGGCTGGAAACACCATATATTTT
TRBJ1-2,.,TRBD1,TRBV28,13,CASSSRGRFGYTF,TGTGCCAGCAGTTCGAGGGGGCGGTTTGGCTACACCTTC
TRBJ1-1,.,.,TRBV12-1,18,CASSFSGSAAGVGTEAFF,TGTGCCAGCAGCTTTTCGGGGTCGGCAGCTGGCGTGGGCACTGAAGCTTTCTTT
TRBJ1-4,.,.,TRBV4-3,15,CASSQVSRGNEKLFF,TGCGCCAGCAGCCAAGTTAGCAGGGGAAATGAAAAACTGTTTTTT